Described below is a single T cell receptor beta chain sequence and its context. Its antigen is unknown. The data were taken from a study of blood T cells in healthy people across ages. Across the whole study: About one barcoded TCR beta cDNA was captured per two T cells.

A second PCR of 7 to 11 cycles used a sample-barcoded 5' primer and a J-beta primer mix. The yield of each sample was at least 2.5 million CDR3-containing paired-end reads. TCRdb recomputed calls from the 5' RACE reads with MiXCR, one row per CDR3 protein. The repertoire includes approximately 1,700,000 distinct CDR3 sequences, about two fifths of them detected once, and more than 20% sits in the top ten. General study results and limits: Roughly linear age-related decline in beta diversity appeared, significant by age 40.

Isolated PBMCs totaled at least 6 million in each sample. This sequence was found in a human donor in good health. Sequencing used blood.

CDR3 sequence reads: CSARDGGSFQETQYF. CDR3 DNA sequence: TGCAGTGCTAGAGATGGCGGCTCCTTCCAAGAGACCCAGTACTTC. The J gene is TRBJ2-5, the V gene TRBV20-1, with D unresolved. CDR3 length equals 15 residues. With 0 bases removed from V and 1 base from J, the gap between germline ends came to 12 bases. CDR1 is DFQATT, CDR2 SNEGSKA, per germline (reference sequence).